The rows below give T cell receptor beta chains drawn from one sample of a study of blood T cell repertoires in COVID-19. Repertoires were generated with immunoSEQ multiplex PCR, while TCRdb's copy carries only in-frame clones and drops some. The sample lists some 110,000 clones, 82% seen once, with roughly 7.7% in the top ten. Specimen: peripheral blood. These receptors were collected from a man aged 65-85 years with acute or convalescent COVID-19. The CDR3 runs from the conserved cysteine through the conserved F or W. A D gene is named only where the DNA matches it firmly. The size of a clone is reported for some rows only, either as once, few or many, or as a class for expanded clones.

j_call | clone_size | v_call | d_call | cdr3_aa | cdr3_nt
TRBJ1-1 | once | TRBV7-6 | . | CASSAVAAGTEAFF | TGTGCCAGCAGCGCCGTAGCGGCGGGGACTGAAGCTTTCTTT
TRBJ2-4 | . | TRBV27 | . | CASSESRGTLAKNIQYF | TGTGCCAGCTCGGAAAGTAGAGGCACCCTAGCCAAAAACATTCAGTACTTC
TRBJ1-4 | . | TRBV4-2 | . | CASSQESATNEKLFF | TGTGCCAGCAGCCAAGAGTCTGCAACTAATGAAAAACTGTTTTTT
TRBJ1-6 | few | TRBV6-5 | . | CASGLGRSPDSPLHF | TGTGCCAGCGGGCTAGGGAGAAGTCCAGATTCACCCCTCCACTTT
TRBJ2-7 | . | TRBV29-1 | . | CSVDVRGTINEQYF | TGCAGCGTTGATGTAAGGGGAACTATAAACGAGCAGTACTTC
TRBJ1-1 | . | TRBV2 | . | CASSTIGGTEAFF | TGTGCCAGCAGTACCATAGGGGGCACTGAAGCTTTCTTT
TRBJ2-7 | . | TRBV5-1 | TRBD2 | CASSDSSGSSYEQYF | TGCGCCAGCAGCGACTCTAGCGGGAGCTCCTACGAGCAGTACTTC
TRBJ1-5 | . | TRBV6-2/TRBV6-3 | TRBD1 | CASSPYRGPGQPQHF | TGTGCCAGCAGTCCATACAGGGGGCCTGGGCAGCCCCAGCATTTT
TRBJ1-1 | . | TRBV30 | TRBD1 | CAWSGQLNTEAFF | TGTGCCTGGTCGGGACAGTTGAACACTGAAGCTTTCTTT
TRBJ2-1 | few | TRBV5-4 | . | CASSLAGVSEQFF | TGTGCCAGCAGCTTGGCCGGAGTTTCTGAGCAGTTCTTC
TRBJ1-5 | . | TRBV28 | TRBD1 | CASSSADRVYQPQHF | TGTGCCAGCAGTTCCGCGGACAGGGTTTATCAGCCCCAGCATTTT
TRBJ1-5 | . | TRBV28 | . | CASSSLRGQPQHF | TGTGCCAGCAGTTCCCTGAGGGGGCAGCCCCAGCATTTT
TRBJ1-3 | . | TRBV6-5 | . | CASRDQGTGNTIYF | TGTGCCAGCAGGGACCAGGGGACGGGAAACACCATATATTTT
TRBJ2-7 | . | TRBV4-1 | TRBD1 | CASSQDSAGGLEQYF | TGCGCCAGCAGCCAAGATTCGGCAGGGGGTCTTGAGCAGTACTTC
TRBJ2-1 | . | TRBV27 | TRBD1 | CASNPRTGGGEQFF | TGTGCCAGCAACCCCCGGACAGGGGGCGGTGAGCAGTTCTTC
TRBJ1-4 | . | TRBV7-9 | . | CASRGTTTNEKLFF | TGTGCCAGCAGGGGGACAACAACTAATGAAAAACTGTTTTTT
TRBJ1-4 | few | TRBV5-1 | TRBD1 | CASRQGASNEKLFF | TGCGCCAGCAGACAGGGGGCCTCTAATGAAAAACTGTTTTTT
TRBJ2-7 | . | TRBV2 | . | CASSGQVGEQYF | TGTGCCAGCAGTGGACAGGTGGGAGAGCAGTACTTC
TRBJ2-2 | . | TRBV7-8 | . | CASSLQGMFAGELFF | TGTGCCAGCAGTCTTCAGGGGATGTTCGCCGGGGAGCTGTTTTTT
TRBJ2-1 | . | TRBV6-5 | TRBD1 | CASSGTGAEQFF | TGTGCCAGCAGCGGGACAGGGGCTGAGCAGTTCTTC
TRBJ2-7 | . | TRBV7-9 | . | CASSVRVEQYF | TGTGCCAGCAGCGTTCGGGTCGAGCAGTACTTC
TRBJ2-7 | . | TRBV11-2 | . | CASSEQGLVSYEQYF | TGTGCCAGCAGCGAACAGGGATTAGTCTCCTACGAGCAGTACTTC
TRBJ1-4 | . | TRBV9 | . | CASSVGGAVGEKLFF | TGTGCCAGCAGCGTAGGTGGAGCAGTTGGAGAAAAACTGTTTTTT
TRBJ2-2 | . | TRBV9 | TRBD2 | CASSVGVGLAGRTGELFF | TGTGCCAGCAGCGTAGGGGTGGGACTAGCGGGACGAACCGGGGAGCTGTTTTTT
TRBJ2-3 | . | TRBV7-9 | TRBD2 | CASSLGLAGGDTQYF | TGTGCCAGCAGCTTAGGACTAGCGGGAGGGGATACGCAGTATTTT
TRBJ1-4 | . | TRBV19 | TRBD1 | CASSTPTGDDEKLFF | TGTGCCAGTAGTACCCCGACAGGGGACGATGAAAAACTGTTTTTT
TRBJ1-2 | . | TRBV19 | TRBD1 | CASNDPATGEDYGYTF | TGTGCCAGTAACGATCCCGCGACAGGGGAAGACTATGGCTACACCTTC
TRBJ1-1 | . | TRBV18 | TRBD1 | CASSSTGGSMNTEAFF | TGTGCCAGCTCATCGACAGGGGGTAGCATGAACACTGAAGCTTTCTTT
TRBJ1-6 | . | TRBV5-1 | TRBD1 | CASSLEGANSPLHF | TGCGCCAGCAGCTTGGAGGGGGCCAATTCACCCCTCCACTTT
TRBJ1-6 | . | TRBV30 | TRBD1 | CAYRDSPNSPLHF | TGTGCCTATCGGGACAGTCCCAATTCACCCCTCCACTTT
TRBJ1-5 | . | TRBV24-1 | . | CATSMGGHNQPQHF | TGTGCCACCTCGATGGGAGGGCACAATCAGCCCCAGCATTTT
TRBJ1-5 | once | TRBV30 | TRBD1 | CAWSVPGQRNQPQHF | TGTGCCTGGAGTGTGCCGGGACAGAGAAATCAGCCCCAGCATTTT
TRBJ2-1 | . | TRBV7-2 | TRBD2 | CASASGRYNEQFF | TGTGCCAGCGCTAGCGGCCGATACAATGAGCAGTTCTTC
TRBJ2-3 | . | TRBV20-1 | TRBD2 | CSAIAGDTQYF | TGCAGTGCCATAGCGGGAGATACGCAGTATTTT
TRBJ1-6 | . | TRBV28 | . | CASGGSPLHF | TGTGCCAGCGGAGGTTCACCCCTCCACTTT
TRBJ2-3 | few | TRBV30 | TRBD1 | CALGTGTGGPDTQYF | TGTGCCTTGGGGACCGGGACAGGGGGCCCAGATACGCAGTATTTT
TRBJ2-1 | once | TRBV5-1 | TRBD2 | CASSLAGRGGVDEQFF | TGCGCCAGCAGCTTGGCGGGGCGGGGGGGCGTCGATGAGCAGTTCTTC
TRBJ2-4 | . | TRBV11-2 | . | CASTDVRQGGNIQYF | TGTGCCAGCACCGATGTCCGACAGGGAGGAAACATTCAGTACTTC
TRBJ2-3 | once | TRBV7-8 | . | CASSRSQPGRLTDTQYF | TGTGCCAGCAGTAGAAGCCAGCCAGGGAGGTTGACAGATACGCAGTATTTT
TRBJ1-1 | . | TRBV14 | . | CASSQGYRVGSTEAFF | TGTGCCAGCAGCCAAGGGTACAGGGTTGGTAGCACTGAAGCTTTCTTT
TRBJ2-1 | . | TRBV5-1 | TRBD1 | CASSLEDRAYNEQFF | TGCGCCAGCAGCTTGGAAGACAGGGCCTACAATGAGCAGTTCTTC
TRBJ2-4 | . | TRBV5-4 | . | CASSLAGLGKNIQYF | TGTGCCAGCAGCTTGGCAGGGTTAGGCAAAAACATTCAGTACTTC
TRBJ2-1 | . | TRBV5-1 | . | CASSLGLEGEQFF | TGCGCCAGCAGCTTGGGTCTCGAGGGTGAGCAGTTCTTC
TRBJ2-1 | . | TRBV19 | TRBD1 | CASSASTGGYNEQFF | TGTGCCAGTAGTGCTTCGACAGGGGGCTACAATGAGCAGTTCTTC
TRBJ1-1 | . | TRBV30 | TRBD1 | CAWSSEGALPNAPLAMNTEAFF | TGTGCCTGGAGTTCGGAGGGGGCGCTGCCCAACGCTCCGCTCGCTATGAACACTGAAGCTTTCTTT
TRBJ1-2 | . | TRBV28 | . | CASLAAEGYTF | TGTGCCAGCTTAGCAGCGGAAGGCTACACCTTC
TRBJ2-3 | . | TRBV13 | TRBD1 | CASTLRGQGPDTQYF | TGTGCCAGCACCCTTAGGGGACAGGGGCCAGATACGCAGTATTTT
TRBJ2-7 | . | TRBV10-3 | TRBD1 | CAISPGQDFEQYF | TGTGCCATCAGCCCCGGACAGGACTTCGAGCAGTACTTC
TRBJ2-1 | . | TRBV30 | . | CAWSTGPASKQFF | TGTGCCTGGAGTACTGGGCCGGCGTCCAAGCAGTTCTTC